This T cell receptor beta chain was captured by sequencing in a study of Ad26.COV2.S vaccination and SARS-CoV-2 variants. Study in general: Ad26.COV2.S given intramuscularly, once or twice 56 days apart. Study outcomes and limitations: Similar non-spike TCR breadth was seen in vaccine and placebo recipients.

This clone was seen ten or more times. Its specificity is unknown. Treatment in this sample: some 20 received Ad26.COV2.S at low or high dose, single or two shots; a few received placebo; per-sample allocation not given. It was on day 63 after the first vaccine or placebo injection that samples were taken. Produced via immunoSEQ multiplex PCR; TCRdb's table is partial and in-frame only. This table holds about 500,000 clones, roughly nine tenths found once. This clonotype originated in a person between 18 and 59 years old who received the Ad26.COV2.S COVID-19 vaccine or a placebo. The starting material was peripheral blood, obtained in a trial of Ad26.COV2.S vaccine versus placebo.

CDR3 nucleotides: TGTGCCAGCAGTGAATTCAATGAGCAGTTCTTC. Translation gives CASSEFNEQFF. This rearrangement joins TRBV25-1 to TRBJ2-1, with D uncertain. The CDR3 is made up of 11 amino acids. The germline CDR1 and CDR2 sequences are MGHDK and SYGVNS. Trimming shortened V by 1 base and J by 6 bases, and 1 base separated the two germline ends. The whole variable domain, remainder taken from reference TRBV25-1 and TRBJ2-1, is EADIYQTPRYLVIGTGKKITLECSQTMGHDKMYWYQQDPGMELHLIHYSYGVNSTEKGDLSSESTVSRIRTEHFPLTLESARPSHTSQYLCASSEFNEQFFGPGTRLTVL.